This T cell receptor beta chain originates from a study of cytomegalovirus exposure and HLA in healthy donors. 13 Jbeta primers and 60 Vbeta primers were used for the PCR. Repertoires were generated with immunoSEQ multiplex PCR, while TCRdb's copy carries only in-frame clones and drops some. The sample consists of tens of thousands of clones, roughly 63% of them appearing once. The table lists this clone with a count of one. CDR3 length: 15 residues. V dropped 3 bases and J dropped 2 bases, with 11 bases sitting between them. CDR1 and CDR2 (germline): KGHSH, LQKENI. The clonotype was recovered from a boy aged 5 to 17 in good health and CMV-seropositive. Sequenced material: PBMCs. The rearrangement uses TRBV18 and TRBJ2-1; no clear D gene. CDR3: CASSPYPRTYNEQFF. The CDR3 region has the DNA TGTGCCAGCTCACCTTACCCGAGAACCTACAATGAGCAGTTCTTC.